The T cell receptor beta chain described here comes from a study of blood T cell repertoires in COVID-19. The table came from immunoSEQ multiplex PCR; TCRdb's copy has only in-frame clones and leaves some out. The table shows roughly 170,000 clones, with around four fifths occurring only once. Per germline, CDR1 MNHEY and CDR2 SMNVEV (reference sequence). This CDR3 contains 13 residues. The ends were cut back, 3 bases at V and 6 bases at J, with 9 bases in the middle. Sample: peripheral blood. This TCR was sampled from a man between 40 and 49 years old who had recovered from COVID-19. This chain links TRBV27 with TRBJ2-1; weak D call: TRBD2 (5 bases). CDR3 sequence (DNA): TGTGCCAGCAGTTTCGGGAAGGGCAATGAGCAGTTCTTC. This codes for CASSFGKGNEQFF.